These 5 T cell receptor beta chains were all obtained from the same sample, sequenced in a study of siplizumab effects on memory and regulatory T cells. Method: immunoSEQ multiplex PCR; TCRdb's copy keeps in-frame clones and lacks some. The table records approximately 100,000 clones, around 94% of them present only once. Material for sequencing was non-Treg CD4+ T cells sorted from blood. The receptors shown here come from a human donor in good health.

This clone came up once. The gene calls are TRBV7-9 and TRBJ2-3, with 9 bases identical to TRBD1. With V trimmed by 3 bases and J by 4 bases, 8 bases remained unmatched. The CDR3 runs to 16 residues. The germline V gene has CDR1 SEHNR and CDR2 FQNEAQ (reference sequence). The CDR3 sequence is CASSLTGTGRADTQYF. The CDR3 DNA follows: TGTGCCAGCAGCTTGACCGGGACAGGGAGGGCAGATACGCAGTATTTT.

This rearrangement joins TRBV6-1 to TRBJ1-5; TRBD1 agrees at 8 bases. CDR1 is MNHNS, CDR2 SASEGT, per germline. The CDR3 loop spans 16 amino acids. Trimming cost V 3 bases and J 3 bases; bases outside gene matches: 7. DNA of the CDR3: TGTGCCAGCAGTGAGGCAGGACAGGGCCCCAATCAGCCCCAGCATTTT. It is translated as CASSEAGQGPNQPQHF.

The chain recombines TRBV28 with TRBJ1-1; D unresolved. This CDR3 has 11 amino acids. V lost 3 bases and J lost 4, with 3 bases in between. Germline V gene data show CDR1 as MDHEN and CDR2 as SYDVKM. The CDR3 nucleotides read TGTGCCAGCAGTTTTAGCACTGAAGCTTTCTTT. Its protein is CASSFSTEAFF.

The chain is built from TRBV28 and TRBJ2-4; TRBD1 matches 7 bases. Looked up from germline, CDR1 is MDHEN and CDR2 is SYDVKM. The V and J ends lost 6 bases and 0 bases, in that order; junction bases with no gene match: 11. The CDR3 has 17 amino acids. CDR3 DNA: TGTGCCAGCAGACCAACTCTCCGGGACAGAGCCAAAAACATTCAGTACTTC. Translation: CASRPTLRDRAKNIQYF.

This clone came up once. This chain links TRBV2 with TRBJ1-1; D perhaps matches TRBD1 (6 bases). The CDR3 runs 13 residues. With 6 bases removed from V and 7 bases from J, the gap between germline ends came to 15 bases. The germline gives CDR1 SNHLY, CDR2 FYNNEI. CDR3 loop: CASRIEGGGEAFF. The CDR3 DNA reads as TGTGCCAGCAGGATTGAAGGGGGAGGTGAAGCTTTCTTT.